This T cell receptor (beta chain) was observed in a study of T-cell memory formation after mild COVID-19. Germline CDR1 is SGHTA and CDR2 is FQGTGA. V was pared by 5 bases and J by 0 bases, with 11 bases between. The length of the CDR3 is 15 residues. This clonotype qualifies as medium-sized. Using its own MiXCR run on the 5' RACE reads, TCRdb lists one record per CDR3 protein. The table records more than 6,000 distinct CDR3 sequences, 20% of them present only once. Sequenced input: PBMCs or a T cell subset sorted from them (not recorded which). The chain carries TRBV7-3 and TRBJ2-1, with D possibly being TRBD1 (6 bases). The source is an adult woman who had mild COVID-19 (a few samples of this study predate the infection). Cell type and time point are not known. The CDR3 nucleotides read TGTGCCAGCAGCCTGCAGGGGAGCTCCTACAATGAGCAGTTCTTC. It yields the protein CASSLQGSSYNEQFF. The full variable domain, rest sourced from reference TRBV7-3 and TRBJ2-1, is GAGVSQTPSNKVTEKGKYVELRCDPISGHTALYWYRQSLGQGPEFLIYFQGTGAADDSGLPNDRFFAVRPEGSVSTLKIQRTERGDSAVYLCASSLQGSSYNEQFFGPGTRLTVL.